The entry below gives a single T cell receptor beta chain sequence along with its context. Because it lacks the conserved phenylalanine or tryptophan at the end, this CDR3 is likely a read error. CDR3 length equals 15 residues. Looked up from germline, CDR1 is MNHEY and CDR2 is SVGEGT. The data originate from a study of tumor-infiltrating lymphocytes in primary liver carcinoma. Germline DNA was extracted alongside blood RNA, which was obtained from unsorted whole blood. Priming with a constant-region primer yielded TCR beta cDNA from about 540 ng total RNA. Sequencing libraries for TCR beta derived from three nested multiplex PCR rounds that used slightly modified ARM-PCR. In the first two PCR rounds, TRBV1-TRBV30 forward primers were paired with a C-beta reverse primer, and each round lasted approximately 10 cycles. Each CDR3 protein gets one entry after TCRdb re-called the multiplex PCR reads with MiXCR. Altogether 300,000 to 400,000 distinct CDR3 sequences are present, roughly 60% being singletons, with the ten largest covering roughly 9%.

The V gene is TRBV6-2 or TRBV6-3, the J gene TRBJ2-7; unclear D gene. The TCR comes from a man between 35 and 55 years old with primary liver carcinoma and hepatitis B virus infection. Specimen: peripheral blood. The CDR3 nucleotides are TGTGCCAGCAGTTACCCGAGCAGAAGCTCCTATGAGCAGTACCTC. Residues: CASSYPSRSSYEQYL.